These 27 T cell receptor beta chains came from one sample sequenced in a study of blood T cell repertoires in COVID-19. Measured with immunoSEQ multiplex PCR; TCRdb has only the in-frame clones, and not every one. The table records about 64,000 clones, roughly 82% of them present only once. The sequenced sample was peripheral blood. The receptor source for this set is a woman aged 60-75 years with acute or convalescent COVID-19.

The V and J genes are TRBV19 and TRBJ2-3, with TRBD1 matching 8 bases. There are 13 residues in the CDR3. Trimming took 9 bases from V and 2 from J; bases not matched to a gene: 4. Germline-derived CDR1 and CDR2 are LNHDA and SQIVND (reference sequence). The CDR3 region has the DNA TGTGCCAGCTTGGACAGGGTCACAGATACGCAGTATTTT. Amino acid sequence: CASLDRVTDTQYF.

This chain connects TRBV5-6 to TRBJ2-7; 7 positions match TRBD1. The trim removed 4 bases at V and 3 bases at J, leaving 13 bases unmatched. The CDR3 length is 16 residues. Germline V gene sequence: CDR1 SGHDT, CDR2 YYEEEE. CDR3 residues: CASSHFRDSPLYEQYF. CDR3 DNA: TGTGCCAGCAGCCATTTCCGGGACAGCCCTCTCTACGAGCAGTACTTC.

This chain joins TRBV4-2 and TRBJ2-3; 11 positions agree with TRBD2. With V trimmed by 0 bases and J by 7 bases, 9 bases remained unmatched. The CDR3 contains 17 residues. CDR1 and CDR2 (germline): LGHNA, YNFKEQ. The CDR3 here is CASSQDLASGGQHTQYF. CDR3 DNA: TGTGCCAGCAGCCAAGATCTGGCTAGCGGGGGGCAACATACGCAGTATTTT.

This rearrangement joins TRBV27 to TRBJ1-4; the D gene is possibly TRBD1 (6 bases). Trimming stripped 8 bases from V and 8 bases from J, with 24 bases between. Germline CDR1 MNHEY, CDR2 SMNVEV (reference sequence). The CDR3 is 16 residues long. This CDR3 reads CASGFPSQGTKEKLFF. CDR3 coding DNA: TGTGCCAGCGGATTCCCTTCACAGGGAACAAAGGAAAAACTGTTTTTT.

The chain carries TRBV9 and TRBJ1-4; possibly TRBD1 for D (5 bases). Germline V lookup: CDR1 SGDLS, CDR2 YYNGEE. Trimming removed 4 bases at V and 6 bases at J, with 16 bases between. This CDR3 has 15 residues. CDR3 residues: CASSPSGAGDEKLFF. The DNA for the CDR3 is TGTGCCAGCAGCCCAAGCGGGGCGGGGGATGAAAAACTGTTTTTT.

The rearrangement uses TRBV7-9 and TRBJ1-3, with TRBD1 matching over 9 bases. V lost 5 bases to trimming and J lost 0 bases; unmatched junction nucleotides: 8. The CDR3 loop spans 17 amino acids. Germline CDR1 reads SEHNR; CDR2 reads FQNEAQ (reference sequence). This CDR3 is CASSLGGQGLSGNTIYF. The DNA of the CDR3 is TGTGCCAGCAGCCTAGGGGGACAGGGACTCTCTGGAAACACCATATATTTT.

The CDR3 coding sequence is TGTGCCAGCACCACAACTACCAGGGTCGCCAAAAACATTCAGTACTTC. This translates into CASTTTTRVAKNIQYF. The rearrangement uses TRBV2 and TRBJ2-4, with TRBD1 as a possible D gene (5 bases). V was shortened by 7 bases and J by 1 base, with 17 bases between the two germline ends. The CDR3 is 16 residues long. The germline V gene has CDR1 SNHLY and CDR2 FYNNEI.

The rearrangement joins TRBV3-1 (or the pseudogene TRBV3-2) to TRBJ1-1; 7 nucleotides line up with TRBD1. This CDR3 spans 15 amino acids. The V gene end was trimmed by 2 bases and the J gene end by 2 bases; junction bases not matched to a gene: 5. In germline, CDR1 is LGHDT, CDR2 YNNKEL (reference sequence). The CDR3 here is CASSQSGQPNTEAFF. The CDR3 nucleotides read TGTGCCAGCAGCCAATCGGGACAGCCAAACACTGAAGCTTTCTTT.

The chain carries TRBV5-1 and TRBJ1-1; D may be TRBD1 (6 bases). The V gene's germline CDR1 is SGHRS and CDR2 YFSETQ. The V gene lost 4 bases and the J gene lost 4 bases, with 11 bases spanning the gap. The CDR3 is 13 amino acids. The DNA of the CDR3 is TGCGCCAGCAGCAGAATGGACAGCACTGAAGCTTTCTTT. Amino acids: CASSRMDSTEAFF.

V gene TRBV5-1 combines with J gene TRBJ1-1; 8 nucleotides line up with TRBD1. V shed 1 base, J shed 8 bases, and the junction held 10 bases outside the gene matches. Germline V gene sequence: CDR1 SGHRS, CDR2 YFSETQ. CDR3 length: 15 residues. Here the CDR3 DNA reads TGCGCCAGCAGCTTGAGCTTGGAGACAGGGGCCGAAGCTTTCTTT. Its protein is CASSLSLETGAEAFF.

The J gene is TRBJ1-5, the V gene TRBV15; D not certain. Germline assignment: CDR1 LNHNV and CDR2 YYDKDF (reference sequence). The CDR3 is 12 amino acids. With 2 bases removed from V and 5 bases from J, the gap between germline ends came to 4 bases. CDR3 in amino acids: CATSRPDQPQHF. The CDR3 region has the DNA TGTGCCACCAGCAGACCTGATCAGCCCCAGCATTTT.

This chain uses TRBV18 with TRBJ2-7, with D perhaps TRBD1 (5 bases). The CDR3 is made up of 15 amino acids. In germline, CDR1 is KGHSH, CDR2 LQKENI. Trimming left V 3 bases short and J 3 bases short, with 15 bases between. The CDR3 sequence is CASSPSQGSRYEQYF. DNA for the CDR3: TGTGCCAGCTCACCCTCGCAGGGATCCCGCTACGAGCAGTACTTC.

The CDR3 region has the DNA TGTGCCAGCAGCCGAGGAGGAGGTGGCTACACCTTC. It encodes CASSRGGGGYTF. The rearrangement uses TRBV11-2 and TRBJ1-2; D is uncertain. Germline loops: CDR1 SGHAT, CDR2 FQNNGV. V was cut by 5 bases and J by 7 bases, with 11 bases left in between. This CDR3 comprises 12 residues.

This chain links TRBV5-4 with TRBJ2-5, with 12 bases lining up with TRBD2. Per germline, CDR1 SGHNT and CDR2 YYREEE (reference sequence). The CDR3 runs to 16 residues. V shed 4 bases, J shed 5 bases, and the junction held 9 bases outside the gene matches. As DNA, the CDR3 is TGTGCCAGCAGCCCTTGGCTAGCGGGGGGGAACGAGACCCAGTACTTC. Its translation is CASSPWLAGGNETQYF.

The chain couples TRBV2 to TRBJ1-2; TRBD1 agrees at 7 bases. The V gene end was trimmed by 6 bases and the J gene end by 5 bases; junction bases not matched to a gene: 12. Germline V gives CDR1 SNHLY, CDR2 FYNNEI. The CDR3 is 15 amino acids. For the CDR3, the DNA is TGTGCCAGCAGCGTCCGGGACAGCCGGAAGTATGGCTACACCTTC. It yields the protein CASSVRDSRKYGYTF.

Comments on this clone: The CDR3 does not close with the conserved phenylalanine or tryptophan, likely indicating a read error. Because the CDR3's place on the DNA is in doubt, the DNA is left out and the CDR3 is given as listed by TCRdb. The V gene is TRBV15, the J gene TRBJ1-2; the table's D gene call, TRBD1, was not cross checked with the DNA. Germline CDR1 and CDR2: LNHNV and YYDKDF (reference sequence). Termini included, the CDR3 measures 11 amino acids. CDR3 protein: CATSRGDRVVG.

The chain couples TRBV2 to TRBJ2-7; the match to TRBD1 covers 8 bases. The germline V gene encodes CDR1 SNHLY and CDR2 FYNNEI. This CDR3 spans 15 amino acids. Trimming removed 3 bases from V and 5 bases from J; junction bases left unmatched: 9. The CDR3 loop is CASSEDLQGDDEQYF. The CDR3 coding sequence is TGTGCCAGCAGTGAGGACTTACAGGGGGACGACGAGCAGTACTTC.

This clone was found once. This chain joins TRBV3-1 (or the pseudogene TRBV3-2) and TRBJ1-4, with a possible D match to TRBD1 (5 bases). Trimming took 5 bases from V and 8 from J, leaving 18 bases between them. This CDR3 contains 15 residues. Germline V gene sequence: CDR1 LGHDT, CDR2 YNNKEL (reference sequence). Written as DNA, the CDR3 is TGTGCCAGCAGCTGGCGGGGGAGGGCGGAAGAAAAACTGTTTTTT. As protein: CASSWRGRAEEKLFF.

The chain links TRBV6-4 to TRBJ2-1; D may be TRBD2 (7 bases). This CDR3 region has 16 residues. From germline, CDR1 is MRHNA and CDR2 SNTAGT. Trimming stripped 0 bases from V and 3 bases from J, with 12 bases between. The DNA for the CDR3 is TGTGCCAGCAGTGACTCGGGGGGGGGCGACTACAATGAGCAGTTCTTC. This translates into CASSDSGGGDYNEQFF.

Worth noting for this clone: A read error is possible here, since a much larger clone lies one base away. Other DNA sequences in the same sample also yield this CDR3. V is TRBV5-1 and J is TRBJ1-2; 11 nucleotides line up with TRBD1. V was clipped by 0 bases and J by 7 bases; unmatched bases: 5. The CDR3 sequence is 15 residues long. Per the germline V gene, CDR1 is SGHRS and CDR2 is YFSETQ. The CDR3: CASSLDGQGARGYTF. The CDR3 bases are TGCGCCAGCAGCTTGGATGGACAGGGGGCTCGTGGCTACACCTTC.

Written as DNA, the CDR3 is TGTGCCAGCAGGGGACTAGCTGTTGGGGAGCAGTACTTC. Its translation is CASRGLAVGEQYF. The genes are TRBV2 and TRBJ2-7; 9 nucleotides line up with TRBD2. The CDR3 is made up of 13 amino acids. The germline V gene has CDR1 SNHLY and CDR2 FYNNEI. V lost 6 bases and J lost 7; bases outside the gene matches: 7. Variable domain in full (rest from reference TRBV2 and TRBJ2-7): EPEVTQTPSHQVTQMGQEVILRCVPISNHLYFYWYRQILGQKVEFLVSFYNNEISEKSEIFDDQFSVERPDGSNFTLKIRSTKLEDSAMYFCASRGLAVGEQYFGPGTRLTVT.

The chain is built from TRBV14 and TRBJ1-4, with a tentative D call TRBD1 (5 bases). This CDR3 is built from 17 residues. The V end lost 1 base, the J end lost 4 bases, and 16 bases lay between the germline ends. Germline CDR1 reads SGHDN; CDR2 reads FVKESK. The CDR3 nucleotides read TGTGCCAGCAGCCAAGGACAGCTCAACCCGGGTAATGAAAAACTGTTTTTT. Its translation is CASSQGQLNPGNEKLFF.

This clone has just a few counts. The CDR3 spells CARSPGTGGTNYGYTF. For the CDR3, the DNA is TGTGCCAGAAGCCCGGGGACAGGGGGAACTAACTATGGCTACACCTTC. The rearrangement links TRBV5-3 to TRBJ1-2, with 11 nucleotides matching TRBD1. TRBV5-3 is an ORF, and what it does is uncertain. CDR3 length: 16 residues. With 4 bases clipped from V and 0 bases from J, the junction kept 5 bases outside the gene matches.

This rearrangement joins TRBV5-5 to TRBJ1-1, with 7 bases identical to TRBD1. V lost 5 bases and J lost 3; bases outside the gene matches: 7. The CDR3 totals 14 residues. CDR1 and CDR2 from the germline V gene are SGHKS and YYEKEE (reference sequence). The CDR3, as DNA: TGTGCCAGCAGTTTACAGGGGTACGACACTGAAGCTTTCTTT. It specifies CASSLQGYDTEAFF.

The chain employs TRBV2 and TRBJ2-3; D gene unclear. CDR1 is SNHLY, CDR2 FYNNEI, per germline. This CDR3 has 13 residues. Trimming left V 1 base short and J 2 bases short, with 4 bases between. CDR3 region: CASSEDITDTQYF. The CDR3 DNA reads as TGTGCCAGCAGTGAAGACATCACAGATACGCAGTATTTT.

V is TRBV5-1 and J is TRBJ1-1; D possibly corresponds to TRBD1 (6 bases). The V gene lost 4 bases and the J gene lost 2 bases, with 12 bases spanning the gap. The length of the CDR3 is 14 residues. Germline V gives CDR1 SGHRS, CDR2 YFSETQ. The DNA for the CDR3 is TGCGCCAGCAGCCAGGACAGCTATAACACTGAAGCTTTCTTT. This gives the protein CASSQDSYNTEAFF.

The V call is TRBV21-1, the J call TRBJ2-7; the D call in the table, TRBD1, was not verified against the DNA. TRBV21-1 is a listed pseudogene. The CDR3 runs to 17 residues. The CDR3: CASSKKKSDRGFYEQYF. In DNA form, the CDR3 reads TGTGCCAGCAGCAAAAAGAAGTCCGACAGGGGCTTCTACGAGCAGTACTTC.